This T cell receptor beta chain is drawn from a study of blood T cell repertoires in COVID-19 (dated by TCRdb to about 2020). As for the study more broadly: Samples covering the acute and convalescent phases of COVID-19 were provided by collaborators in the United States, Italy and Spain. A freely available public database, intended as a resource for researchers studying the immune response to SARS-CoV-2, is where the repertoires were released. Nearly every sample came with metadata listing a de-identified subject ID, COVID-19 status, age in years and sex. Samples came from the ongoing ImmuneRACE study (first 160 participants) plus 1,254 subjects from 6 global collaborators. The prospective study material was composed of cDNA or gDNA derived from T cells, B-cell-depleted T cells, or PBMCs. Deeply sampled blood TCRbeta repertoires from subjects exposed to, actively infected with, or recovered from COVID-19 were included in the dataset. HLA class I and class II types, where available, came from metadata supplied by the sample provider rather than from assay-based typing.

The immunoSEQ Assay, a bias-controlled multiplex PCR, was used to amplify TCRbeta CDR3 regions from genomic DNA. The authors' pipeline ran thus. Nucleated cell counts per sample were estimated from amplification of reference gene primers within the assay. Sequence reads were collapsed and filtered to measure the absolute abundance of every unique TCRbeta CDR3 rearrangement. For each sample, productive Simpson clonality was calculated as the square root of Simpson's diversity index across productive rearrangements. Sourced from immuneACCESS, this table was stored by TCRdb with only in-frame sequences that have V and J called. A share of the clones is absent; for the studies checked, an unresolved V gene accounts for under half, and the remainder has no known explanation. The V and J calls and clone size come from that table; D and trimming were worked out from the DNA. The sample table contains 200,000 to 250,000 clones; only one count was recorded for about 86% of them. The ten top clones hold 10% of the sample.

The paper as a whole reports these results and caveats: How much clinical and demographic metadata was included differed by source and by participant, and the metadata was provided uncurated.

Turning to this clone: Its binding antigen is unknown. No base-level quality is on record; no much larger clone is a single base apart.

From a lookup of the germline V gene (reference sequence), CDR1 and CDR2 are LNHDA and SQIVND. V was cut back by 6 bases and J by 4 bases, leaving a gap of 15 bases between them. Counted from cysteine to phenylalanine, this CDR3 has 14 amino acids. Only the CDR3 part of the read is kept: 42 bases, read in frame from the first base. At one collaborating source in Seattle, patients were enrolled during active infection and were followed longitudinally through the course of disease. Whole blood was collected in K2EDTA tubes by collaborating institutions according to the institutions' own protocols. Collaborator samples were shipped for TCRbeta analysis as frozen whole blood, isolated PBMCs, or DNA extracted from either sample type.

This sequence was found in a woman between 45 and 65 years old with COVID-19, enrolled during active disease. The chain is assembled from TRBV19 and TRBJ1-1; possibly the D gene is TRBD1, per 5 matching bases. The sequenced sample was peripheral blood. CDR3 protein: CASSLGQLVTEAFF. The bases are TGTGCCAGTAGCCTCGGACAACTTGTCACTGAAGCTTTCTTT.